Included here is one T cell receptor beta chain sequence, with context. Its binding antigen is unknown. No base quality information exists; no much larger clone differs at one position. Frozen genomic DNA underwent high-throughput TCRbeta CDR3 sequencing by immunoSEQ, including PCR amplification, mapping, bias correction and internal controls. The source study handled its data this way. Productive rearrangements were retained, and unique TCRbeta sequences were defined by the CDR3 nucleotide sequence together with the V and J gene. For a sequence to be called donor-reactive, it needed a frequency of at least 0.01% and at least 5-fold expansion in CFSE-low cells compared with unstimulated pre-transplant cells. Minimum frequency thresholds were set for each subject based on the unstimulated sample with the lowest template count, ensuring at least 90% detection power. Jensen-Shannon divergence between the top 1000 TCRbeta sequences after and before transplant was used to measure repertoire turnover. Two-sided Fisher's exact tests were used to test for changes in the detection of donor-reactive sequences. Sourced from immuneACCESS, this table was stored by TCRdb with only in-frame sequences that have V and J called. A share of the clones is absent; for the studies checked, an unresolved V gene accounts for under half, and the remainder has no known explanation. The V and J calls and clone size are taken from that table; D and trimming were inferred from the DNA. This sample gives tens of thousands of clones in total; 75% to 90% of them show up just once. About 2.5% of the sample comes from the top ten.

V gives up 5 bases and J gives up 2 bases, and the segment between their germline ends measures 9 bases. The CDR3 measures 13 amino acids from cysteine to phenylalanine. The DNA shown is the 39-base CDR3, in frame from base 1. Based on the germline V gene, the CDR1 and CDR2 sequences are SGHTA and FQGNSA. The record originates from a study of T cell clones after liver transplantation (dated by TCRdb to between 2017 and 2020). Notes on the research overall: Samples were obtained from ITN030ST, a randomized trial in which withdrawal of immunosuppression was attempted within 2 years of liver transplantation. Three of the eight recipients were HCV-positive; the others were transplanted for non-autoimmune, non-viral indications. Until randomization at 12-24 months post-transplant, subjects were given standard immunosuppression, with no induction therapy. Donor-reactive T cell clones were identified by TCRbeta sequencing following a pre-transplant mixed lymphocyte reaction and were subsequently tracked in post-transplant blood. As an antigen-independent comparator for the donor-reactive sequences, third party-reactive TCRbeta sequences from pre-transplant MLRs were identified as well. The study cohort included 8 liver transplant recipients, of whom 3 were classified as tolerant and 5 as non-tolerant. Tolerance was defined as complete immunosuppression withdrawal for at least one year with no rise in liver enzymes beyond twice the upper limit of normal. Blood samples were taken pre-transplant, pre-randomization before withdrawal, and post-randomization after full withdrawal or failed withdrawal.

Thawed unstimulated PBMCs were stained for CD3, CD4 and CD8 and FACS-sorted into CD3+CD4+ and CD3+CD8+ populations. Each of the 8 studied subjects was randomized to immunosuppression withdrawal. Genomic DNA was isolated with the Qiagen DNeasy Blood and Tissue Kit. Overall study results and their limits: In two subjects, low numbers of available donor cells limited the measurable donor-reactive repertoire. The conclusions were considered preliminary, being limited by small, heterogeneous patient numbers and non-standardized post-transplant time points. A greater decline was seen for donor-reactive sequences than for third party-reactive sequences, suggesting partial antigen-specific deletion unrelated to withdrawal success. When repertoire turnover was taken into account, detection of donor-reactive sequences was significantly reduced in 7 of 8 subjects for CD4 and in 8 of 8 subjects for CD8. A significant post-transplant decrease in circulating donor-reactive CD4 TCRbeta sequences was observed in 5 of 8 subjects, irrespective of tolerance or HCV status. Without allograft tissue specimens, donor-reactive T cells may have migrated into the graft rather than being deleted.

The source is a human patient who received a liver transplant. The graft donor may be the source of some T cells after a transplant. Source: CD4+ T cells from blood, taken at the 22-month timepoint. The chain joins TRBV7-2 to TRBJ1-1, with no confident D gene call. The DNA is as follows: TGTGCCAGCAGCCCCGGGATTAACACTGAAGCTTTCTTT. Its translation is CASSPGINTEAFF. The reference TRBV7-2 and TRBJ1-1 proteins fill in what lies around the CDR3, so the full variable domain reads GAGVSQSPSNKVTEKGKDVELRCDPISGHTALYWYRQSLGQGLEFLIYFQGNSAPDKSGLPSDRFSAERTGGSVSTLTIQRTQQEDSAVYLCASSPGINTEAFFGQGTRLTVV.